This T cell receptor (beta chain) originates from a study of CD8 T cells in Susac syndrome. Study outcomes and limitations: Individuals included in the TCR sequencing and HLA analysis were acknowledged by the study to be relatively few in number.

RNA, at about 0.45 to 1 ug, was reverse transcribed with random hexamers. Across 54 Vbeta and 13 Jbeta, immunoSEQ multiplex PCR amplified TCR beta CDR3. Using its own MiXCR run on the immunoSEQ multiplex PCR reads, TCRdb lists one record per CDR3 protein. The table shows 120,000 or so distinct CDR3 sequences, with 85% to 95% occurring only once. Sequencing of TCR beta was carried out in blood CD8+ and CD4+ T cells. With respect to this clonotype: Its antigen is currently unknown.

The sample was CD4+ T cells from PBMCs. The sequence came from a human donor in good health.

CDR3 loop: CASSFRTSGIAKNIQYF. CDR3 DNA: TGTGCCAGCAGCTTCCGGACTAGCGGAATAGCCAAAAACATTCAGTACTTC. The chain couples TRBV7-2 to TRBJ2-4; 10 bases align to TRBD2. Germline CDR1 reads SGHTA; CDR2 reads FQGNSA. The CDR3 runs 17 residues. V shed 3 bases and J 0 bases; nucleotides not matched to a gene: 5.